These 13 T cell receptor beta chains were all obtained from the same sample, sequenced in a study of blood T cell repertoires in COVID-19. Sequencing was performed with immunoSEQ multiplex PCR; in TCRdb, only in-frame clones are kept and a portion is missing. The sample includes over 200,000 clones, 85% to 90% of them seen just once. Sequencing used peripheral blood. Receptor source: a man aged 25 to 40 with COVID-19, enrolled during active disease.

The CDR3 sequence is CATSRPGTGGDEQYF. CDR3 nucleotide sequence: TGTGCCACCAGCAGACCCGGGACAGGGGGCGACGAGCAGTACTTC. The chain couples TRBV15 to TRBJ2-7, with TRBD1 identical over 12 bases. Trimming at V came to 2 bases and at J to 5 bases, leaving 4 bases not matched to a gene. Germline assignment: CDR1 LNHNV and CDR2 YYDKDF (reference sequence). CDR3 length equals 15 residues.

This chain links TRBV27 with TRBJ2-1, with 11 bases matching TRBD2. The CDR3 runs to 16 residues. V shed 4 bases and J 5 bases; nucleotides not matched to a gene: 7. Germline V gene data show CDR1 as MNHEY and CDR2 as SMNVEV (reference sequence). The CDR3 protein is CASSSYSGGAHNEQFF. CDR3 nucleotides: TGTGCCAGCAGTTCCTATAGCGGGGGGGCTCACAATGAGCAGTTCTTC.

V usage is TRBV12-5 and J usage is TRBJ2-4, with D perhaps TRBD1 (5 bases). The germline CDR1 and CDR2 sequences are LGHNT and FRNRAP. The V gene lost 7 bases and the J gene lost 1 base, with 11 bases spanning the gap. The CDR3 covers 14 residues. The CDR3 DNA is TGTGCTAGTGCCCCAGGGATTGCCAAAAACATTCAGTACTTC. Translating it yields CASAPGIAKNIQYF.

The chain uses TRBV7-2 and TRBJ2-7; TRBD1 is a possible D gene (5 bases). The ends were cut back, 1 base at V and 7 bases at J, with 11 bases in the middle. The CDR3 sequence is 13 residues long. Germline assignment: CDR1 SGHTA and CDR2 FQGNSA. CDR3: CASSLEGRAEQYF. In DNA form, the CDR3 reads TGTGCCAGCAGCTTAGAGGGCAGGGCGGAGCAGTACTTC. Full variable domain (rest looked up from reference TRBV7-2 and TRBJ2-7): GAGVSQSPSNKVTEKGKDVELRCDPISGHTALYWYRQSLGQGLEFLIYFQGNSAPDKSGLPSDRFSAERTGGSVSTLTIQRTQQEDSAVYLCASSLEGRAEQYFGPGTRLTVT.

The chain carries TRBV5-6 and TRBJ1-1, with D possibly matching TRBD1 (5 bases). The CDR3 spans 14 residues. V lost 0 bases, J lost 5 bases, and 11 bases lay in between. The V gene's germline CDR1 is SGHDT and CDR2 YYEEEE. The CDR3 nucleotides read TGTGCCAGCAGCTTGGATCAGACAGAAACTGAAGCTTTCTTT. The encoded protein is CASSLDQTETEAFF. The full variable domain, its missing parts supplied by reference TRBV5-6 and TRBJ1-1, is DAGVTQSPTHLIKTRGQQVTLRCSPKSGHDTVSWYQQALGQGPQFIFQYYEEEERQRGNFPDRFSGHQFPNYSSELNVNALLLGDSALYLCASSLDQTETEAFFGQGTRLTVV.

The rearrangement uses TRBV10-3 and TRBJ2-7; TRBD1 might be the D (6 bases). Trimming shortened V by 5 bases and J by 0 bases, and 11 bases separated the two germline ends. The CDR3 contains 14 residues. The germline V gene has CDR1 ENHRY and CDR2 SYGVKD. The CDR3 sequence is CAISFTGSSYEQYF. The CDR3 bases are TGTGCCATCAGTTTCACAGGGAGCTCCTACGAGCAGTACTTC.

The J gene is TRBJ2-7, the V gene TRBV7-9, with a tentative D call TRBD1 (6 bases). V was cut by 1 base and J by 6 bases, with 10 bases left in between. CDR3 length: 13 amino acids. Germline V lookup: CDR1 SEHNR, CDR2 FQNEAQ (reference sequence). CDR3 nucleotide sequence: TGTGCCAGCAGCTTAGGGCAGGGGACCGAGCAGTACTTC. Residues: CASSLGQGTEQYF.

This clone was seen just once. The rearrangement joins TRBV12-5 to TRBJ2-7; 11 bases fit TRBD2. There are 14 residues in the CDR3. V gave up 8 bases and J gave up 2 bases; unmatched junction bases: 5. Germline-derived CDR1 and CDR2 are LGHNT and FRNRAP. The CDR3: CASRASGGTYEQYF. CDR3 DNA sequence: TGTGCTAGTAGGGCTAGCGGGGGGACCTACGAGCAGTACTTC. Combining the CDR3 with reference TRBV12-5 and TRBJ2-7 gives the whole variable domain DARVTQTPRHKVTEMGQEVTMRCQPILGHNTVFWYRQTMMQGLELLAYFRNRAPLDDSGMPKDRFSAEMPDATLATLKIQPSEPRDSAVYFCASRASGGTYEQYFGPGTRLTVT.

V and J are TRBV12-5 and TRBJ2-7, with 7 nucleotides matching TRBD1. Germline V CDR1 and CDR2: LGHNT, FRNRAP. This CDR3 region has 13 residues. The ends lost 6 bases at V and 4 bases at J; junction bases unmatched: 6. CDR3 sequence: CASGFGQVYEQYF. CDR3 nucleotide sequence: TGTGCTAGTGGATTCGGACAGGTTTACGAGCAGTACTTC.

The chain recombines TRBV29-1 with TRBJ2-1; 10 bases fit TRBD2. Unmatched junction bases numbered 4, after V lost 2 bases and J lost 6 bases. This CDR3 spans 14 amino acids. Germline CDR1 and CDR2: SQVTM and ANQGSEA. CDR3 in amino acids: CSVERLAGVNEQFF. For the CDR3, the DNA is TGCAGCGTTGAACGGCTAGCGGGAGTCAATGAGCAGTTCTTC.

The gene calls are TRBV27 and TRBJ2-7; 11 bases line up with TRBD1. Germline CDR1 and CDR2: MNHEY and SMNVEV (reference sequence). CDR3 length: 15 residues. The trim removed 11 bases at V and 8 bases at J, leaving 17 bases unmatched. CDR3 sequence reads: CAAGTGGPPYVQQYF. As DNA, the CDR3 is TGTGCCGCAGGGACAGGGGGGCCCCCCTACGTTCAGCAGTACTTC.

Here the CDR3 DNA reads TGTGCCAGCGGGTTAGGTGAGGGTCAGCCCCAGCATTTT. Encoded protein: CASGLGEGQPQHF. The chain is built from TRBV6-6 and TRBJ1-5; D uncertain. Trimming stripped 8 bases from V and 6 bases from J, with 14 bases between. Germline V CDR1 and CDR2: MNHNY, SVGAGI (reference sequence). There are 13 residues in the CDR3.

The V gene is TRBV7-8, the J gene TRBJ1-2, with D possibly being TRBD1 (6 bases). CDR1 SGHVS and CDR2 FQNEAQ come from the germline V gene. The CDR3 runs 18 residues. Deletions cut 2 bases from V and 8 bases from J, with 27 bases between. CDR3 sequence: CASSLIRTADKAIRGYTF. DNA for the CDR3: TGTGCCAGCAGCTTAATTCGGACAGCGGACAAAGCTATTAGGGGCTACACCTTC.